This T cell receptor (beta chain) was identified in a study of shared clonotypes between healthy human individuals. Genomic DNA from each subset was divided evenly over several immunoSEQ plates. TCRdb keeps only in-frame clones here, not all; method: immunoSEQ multiplex PCR. The sample holds roughly 1,500,000 clones, approximately 98% seen once. General study results and limits: Around 5% was the fraction of naive CD4 clonotypes found shared across a handful of donors.

About this clone: No antigen is known for it.

V was pared by 5 bases and J by 1 base, with 10 bases between. The CDR3 loop spans 14 amino acids. Germline CDR1 and CDR2: MNHEY and SMNVEV (reference sequence). Healthy adults negative for HIV, lacking recent acute infections or vaccinations, served as donors. In the CD4+ fraction, cells were divided into CD45RA+ naive and CD45RA-negative memory subsets. This receptor was identified in a man aged 25-45 years in good health. The J gene is TRBJ2-3, the V gene TRBV27; D is unresolved. The specimen was naive CD4+ T cells sorted from blood. Described subset: CD45RA+ positively selected. CDR3: CASSQVYGTDTQYF. The CDR3 region has the DNA TGTGCCAGCAGTCAGGTTTATGGCACAGATACGCAGTATTTT.